This T cell receptor beta chain emerged from a study of blood T cell repertoires in COVID-19. For the study at large: COVID-19 samples from acute and convalescent phases originated in the United States, Italy and Spain. From T cells, B-cell-depleted T cells, or PBMCs came the material, which was cDNA or gDNA.

Sequencing used immunoSEQ multiplex PCR; TCRdb keeps in-frame clones, though not all of them. The table includes approximately 200,000 clones, approximately 86% detected once. Participants spanned ages about 18 to 100 years and resided in about two dozen US areas. Trimming removed 3 bases from V and 1 base from J, with 6 bases in between. Germline loops: CDR1 MDHEN, CDR2 SYDVKM. The CDR3 is made up of 13 amino acids. The sequence was collected from a man in his late teens or twenties with acute COVID-19. The specimen was PBMCs or T cells enriched from blood (not recorded which). V gene TRBV28 combines with J gene TRBJ1-1; perhaps TRBD1 as D (5 bases). The chain's CDR3 is CASSFQGNTEAFF. In nucleotides, the CDR3 is TGTGCCAGCAGTTTTCAGGGGAACACTGAAGCTTTCTTT. The full variable domain, completed using reference TRBV28 and TRBJ1-1, is DVKVTQSSRYLVKRTGEKVFLECVQDMDHENMFWYRQDPGLGLRLIYFSYDVKMKEKGDIPEGYSVSREKKERFSLILESASTNQTSMYLCASSFQGNTEAFFGQGTRLTVV.